Presented here are 15 T cell receptor beta chains from one specimen sequenced in a study of patients and donors after allogeneic stem cell transplantation (dated by TCRdb to 2018 to 2021). Libraries were constructed by RT-PCR. TCRdb lists the instrument as NextSeq 550. TCRdb reworked the public reads: Q25 trimming with fastp, MiXCR clone assembly, productive beta chains retained. Records with the same CDR3 protein are collapsed into one entry carrying the most frequent genes and DNA. The sample yields 900,000 to 1,000,000 distinct CDR3 sequences; roughly 18% were counted once. The ten most abundant clones make up around 5.5% of the sample. Sequencing was performed on blood, either unsorted or a sorted T cell fraction (not recorded which). All receptors come from a human donor who was either an allogeneic HSCT recipient or a stem cell or donor lymphocyte infusion donor (not recorded which). It is not recorded whose cells these are; they may come from a transplant donor.

The sample holds a few counts of this clonotype. The chain combines TRBV6-1 with TRBJ1-5; D gene ambiguous. The CDR3 spans 13 residues. Deletions cut 5 bases from V and 3 bases from J, with 8 bases between. Germline V gene data show CDR1 as MNHNS and CDR2 as SASEGT. Here the CDR3 reads CASSPVLNQPQHF. In DNA form, the CDR3 reads TGTGCCAGCAGTCCGGTTCTCAATCAGCCCCAGCATTTT.

The chain combines TRBV20-1 with TRBJ2-1; D gene ambiguous. V lost 4 bases, J lost 1 base, and 11 bases lay in between. The CDR3 runs 14 residues. Germline values: CDR1 DFQATT, CDR2 SNEGSKA (reference sequence). CDR3 sequence: CSATDRLSYNEQFF. CDR3 DNA sequence: TGCAGTGCTACTGACCGTTTGTCCTACAATGAGCAGTTCTTC.

V gene TRBV9 combines with J gene TRBJ1-2; a weak D match, TRBD1 (6 bases). CDR1 and CDR2 from the germline V gene are SGDLS and YYNGEE. The CDR3 sequence is 15 residues long. V gave up 0 bases and J gave up 3 bases, with 12 bases separating them. CDR3 amino acids: CASSVADRKDYGYTF. CDR3 DNA sequence: TGTGCCAGCAGCGTAGCCGACAGGAAGGACTATGGCTACACCTTC.

This clonotype was recorded at least ten times. The chain has TRBV9 and TRBJ2-3; TRBD2 matches 7 bases. Germline V lookup: CDR1 SGDLS, CDR2 YYNGEE. Unmatched junction bases numbered 5, after V lost 4 bases and J lost 0 bases. This CDR3 is built from 15 residues. The CDR3 DNA sequence: TGTGCCAGCAGCTCCCTAGCGGCTAGCACAGATACGCAGTATTTT. Translated, it gives CASSSLAASTDTQYF.

This clonotype was counted only a few times. The V and J genes are TRBV20-1 and TRBJ2-3, with D hard to call. Germline assignment: CDR1 DFQATT and CDR2 SNEGSKA (reference sequence). V was clipped by 4 bases and J by 0 bases, with 17 bases between them. The CDR3 runs 16 residues. The CDR3 region has the DNA TGCAGTGCTATCCGCCCGATCGTCGCTAGCACAGATACGCAGTATTTT. It encodes CSAIRPIVASTDTQYF.

There are a few counts of this clonotype. This chain uses TRBV6-2 or TRBV6-3 with TRBJ2-1; D is possibly TRBD1 (6 bases). Germline V CDR1 and CDR2: MNHEY, SVGEGT. Trimming removed 5 bases at V and 5 bases at J, with 13 bases between. The CDR3 has 14 residues. The CDR3 DNA sequence: TGTGCCAGCAGTGAACGGACAGCAAACAATGAGCAGTTCTTC. Translation gives CASSERTANNEQFF.

This clonotype has just a few counts. The chain links TRBV3-1 to TRBJ2-7; D perhaps matches TRBD1 (5 bases). There are 16 residues in the CDR3. Per the germline V gene, CDR1 is LGHDT and CDR2 is YNNKEL (reference sequence). V gave up 1 base and J gave up 5 bases, with 18 bases separating them. The CDR3 sequence is CASSQVFRDFLDEQYF. For the CDR3, the DNA is TGTGCCAGCAGCCAAGTCTTCAGGGATTTTCTGGACGAGCAGTACTTC.

The rearrangement joins TRBV12-3 or TRBV12-4 to TRBJ2-7; 8 bases line up with TRBD1. The CDR3 totals 14 residues. The ends lost 3 bases at V and 7 bases at J; junction bases unmatched: 8. The CDR3 is CASSLRDRQLEQYF. The CDR3 DNA is TGTGCCAGCAGTTTGAGGGACAGGCAGTTGGAGCAGTACTTC.

The rearrangement joins TRBV5-8 to TRBJ2-7, with D possibly matching TRBD1 (6 bases). CDR1 is SGHTS and CDR2 is YDEGEE in the germline V gene. The CDR3 extends over 15 amino acids. Trimming shortened V by 7 bases and J by 2 bases, and 19 bases separated the two germline ends. The CDR3 here is CASGETGHTAYEQYF. CDR3 in DNA: TGTGCCAGCGGCGAAACAGGGCACACCGCCTACGAGCAGTACTTC.

This clonotype was recorded a few times. The chain uses TRBV5-1 and TRBJ1-2; 10 nucleotides align to TRBD1. The germline CDR1 and CDR2 sequences are SGHRS and YFSETQ. CDR3 length: 13 residues. J lost 7 bases, V lost 7 bases, and 7 bases had no gene match. The CDR3: CASGRQGARGYTF. DNA for the CDR3: TGCGCCAGCGGCCGACAGGGGGCTCGTGGCTACACCTTC.

This clonotype was counted between two and nine times. The chain is built from TRBV5-6 and TRBJ2-1, with D perhaps matching TRBD1 or TRBD2 (6 bases each). V was clipped by 3 bases and J by 5 bases, with 15 bases between them. This CDR3 comprises 15 residues. Germline CDR1 SGHDT, CDR2 YYEEEE. The CDR3 bases are TGTGCCAGCAGCTGGGGGGCCAGGGTCGACAATGAGCAGTTCTTC. Translation: CASSWGARVDNEQFF.

This clonotype was seen only a few times. The chain uses TRBV5-8 and TRBJ2-1, with 9 nucleotides matching TRBD2. The length of the CDR3 is 13 residues. V trimming: 6 bases; J trimming: 8 bases; junction bases outside the gene matches: 6. Germline V CDR1 and CDR2: SGHTS, YDEGEE. This CDR3 reads CASIKTSGDEQFF. The DNA for the CDR3 is TGTGCCAGCATCAAGACTAGCGGTGATGAGCAGTTCTTC.

This clonotype was counted a few times. V and J are TRBV4-2 and TRBJ1-6; tentatively, D is TRBD1 (6 bases). There are 15 residues in the CDR3. Germline loops: CDR1 LGHNA, CDR2 YNFKEQ. V was shortened by 3 bases and J by 8 bases, with 14 bases between the two germline ends. CDR3 sequence: CASSHSGTQDSPLHF. The CDR3 bases are TGTGCCAGCAGCCACTCCGGGACACAGGATTCACCCCTCCACTTT.

This clonotype was recorded a few times. J is TRBJ2-5 and V is TRBV9; D is ambiguous. The ends were cut back, 3 bases at V and 4 bases at J, with 16 bases in the middle. This CDR3 comprises 15 residues. CDR1 SGDLS and CDR2 YYNGEE come from the germline V gene. The CDR3 sequence: CASSETPLLAETQYF. The CDR3 region has the DNA TGTGCCAGCAGCGAGACCCCGTTACTTGCAGAGACCCAGTACTTC.

The DNA of the CDR3 is TGTGCCAGTAGTATGGTAGTACGGCAGCATGGCTACACCTTC. It is translated as CASSMVVRQHGYTF. V usage is TRBV19 and J usage is TRBJ1-2; D is unclear. This CDR3 has 14 amino acids. Germline assignment: CDR1 LNHDA and CDR2 SQIVND (reference sequence). V dropped 3 bases and J dropped 6 bases, with 14 bases sitting between them.